This T cell receptor beta chain is from a study of radiotherapy plus CTLA-4 blockade in lung cancer. The overall study: 15% to 20% of patients responded objectively, and around 31% achieved disease control. Study-level findings and limits: Early shifts in blood T cell clones, with interferon-beta, reportedly predicted response best. Following radiotherapy plus ipilimumab, tumor-derived TCR clones expanded in the blood.

About this clone: Its antigen remains unknown.

Focal radiation plus CTLA-4 blockade with ipilimumab was administered to patients who had chemo-refractory metastatic non-small-cell lung cancer. Only in-frame clones appear in the TCRdb table, and some are missing; sequencing was by immunoSEQ multiplex PCR. The sample shows 81,000 or so clones, about 80% of them seen only once. This receptor was obtained from a human donor with non-small cell lung cancer that progressed on radiotherapy plus ipilimumab. Sequences were derived from peripheral blood, sampled from a patient treated with radiotherapy plus ipilimumab.

The CDR3: CASSWTQGRADTQYF. The DNA for the CDR3 is TGTGCCAGCAGCTGGACTCAGGGAAGGGCAGATACGCAGTATTTT. The V gene is TRBV6-1, the J gene TRBJ2-3; D possibly matches TRBD1 or TRBD2 (5 bases each). This CDR3 region has 15 residues. Per germline, CDR1 MNHNS and CDR2 SASEGT. V lost 6 bases to trimming and J lost 4 bases, with 17 bases between them.